This T cell receptor (beta chain) was recorded in a study of blood T cell repertoires in COVID-19. The protocol was immunoSEQ multiplex PCR, while the TCRdb copy is restricted to in-frame clones and leaves out a portion. The sample contains 4,500 to 5,000 clones, roughly 80% of which appear only once. This CDR3 region has 15 residues. Trimming at V came to 5 bases and at J to 4 bases, leaving 9 bases not matched to a gene. Germline lookup yields CDR1 MNHEY and CDR2 SVGAGI. This receptor was taken from a man aged 70-80 years with active COVID-19. This rearrangement joins TRBV6-5 to TRBJ1-2; TRBD1 matches at 8 bases. Source material: peripheral blood. CDR3 in DNA: TGTGCCAGCAGTCAGGACAGGGTGTATAGCTATGGCTACACCTTC. This codes for CASSQDRVYSYGYTF.